These T cell receptor beta chains were read from a single sample in a study of long-term antiretroviral therapy in people with HIV. The method was immunoSEQ multiplex PCR; TCRdb's version includes in-frame clones alone and lacks a portion of them. The sample lists about 34,000 clones, approximately 95% occurring once. This material consisted of unsorted PBMCs, taken around 5.3 years after starting antiretroviral therapy. All receptors derive from a woman aged 50 to 60 with HIV. Both conserved end residues are part of each CDR3. A D gene is named only where the DNA matches it firmly. Expanded clones get a size class; other rows say once, few or many, or leave the size out.

d_call | clone_size | j_call | v_call | cdr3_aa | cdr3_nt
TRBD1 | NA | TRBJ1-3 | TRBV18 | CASSPPGQRNTIYF | TGTGCCAGCTCACCTCCGGGACAGCGAAACACCATATATTTT
TRBD1 | NA | TRBJ2-7 | TRBV6-5 | CASSYSRPGQGLEQYF | TGTGCCAGCAGTTACTCTAGGCCGGGACAGGGGCTCGAGCAGTACTTC
NA | NA | TRBJ1-5 | TRBV28 | CASSPDRYSNQPQHF | TGTGCCAGCAGCCCCGACCGTTATAGCAATCAGCCCCAGCATTTT
NA | NA | TRBJ1-6 | TRBV19 | CASKSQGGLDSPLHF | TGTGCCAGTAAGAGTCAGGGTGGGTTGGATTCACCCCTCCACTTT
NA | NA | TRBJ2-2 | TRBV27 | CASSLGPFTGELFF | TGTGCCAGCAGTTTGGGCCCTTTCACCGGGGAGCTGTTTTTT
TRBD2 | NA | TRBJ2-1 | TRBV4-2 | CASSQMSSGKRDEQFF | TGTGCCAGCAGCCAGATGTCTAGCGGGAAAAGGGATGAGCAGTTCTTC
TRBD1 | NA | TRBJ2-7 | TRBV6-6 | CASSGSRGFYEQYF | TGTGCCAGCAGTGGGAGCAGGGGGTTCTACGAGCAGTACTTC
NA | few | TRBJ1-1 | TRBV9 | CASSVAGSEAFF | TGTGCCAGCAGCGTAGCAGGGTCTGAAGCTTTCTTT
TRBD1 | NA | TRBJ2-2 | TRBV9 | CASSVRTGSNTGELFF | TGTGCCAGCAGCGTCCGGACAGGGTCGAACACCGGGGAGCTGTTTTTT
NA | NA | TRBJ1-4 | TRBV10-2 | CATSDRPNEKLFF | TGCGCCACCAGTGACAGACCTAATGAAAAACTGTTTTTT
NA | NA | TRBJ1-2 | TRBV29-1 | CSVIGQATGYTF | TGCAGCGTTATCGGGCAGGCAACTGGCTACACCTTC
NA | NA | TRBJ2-2 | TRBV5-6 | CASSLEIGELFF | TGTGCCAGCAGCTTGGAAATCGGGGAGCTGTTTTTT
NA | NA | TRBJ2-5 | TRBV7-6 | CASSFRPGEGETQYF | TGTGCCAGCAGTTTTCGTCCGGGCGAGGGAGAGACCCAGTACTTC
NA | NA | TRBJ1-2 | TRBV29-1 | CSVEPNRGRYGYTF | TGCAGCGTTGAACCTAACAGAGGGAGATATGGCTACACCTTC
NA | NA | TRBJ1-6 | TRBV5-1 | CASRGLRDSPLHF | TGCGCCAGCAGGGGACTTAGGGATTCACCCCTCCACTTT
NA | once | TRBJ2-5 | TRBV19 | CASSSQGGQGTQYF | TGTGCCAGTAGCTCACAGGGAGGCCAGGGGACCCAGTACTTC
NA | NA | TRBJ2-6 | TRBV7-3 | CASSLTGGNSGANVLTF | TGTGCCAGCAGCTTAACAGGCGGAAACTCTGGGGCCAACGTCCTGACTTTC
NA | NA | TRBJ1-2 | TRBV27 | CASSSRELGYTF | TGTGCCAGCAGTTCACGGGAGCTCGGCTACACCTTC
TRBD1 | NA | TRBJ1-2 | TRBV27 | CASSATGDPYGYTF | TGTGCCAGCAGTGCGACAGGGGATCCCTATGGCTACACCTTC
TRBD2 | NA | TRBJ2-3 | TRBV7-2 | CASSISGGPPDTQYF | TGTGCCAGCAGCATTAGCGGGGGGCCCCCAGATACGCAGTATTTT
NA | NA | TRBJ1-6 | TRBV2 | CASRDGRGGNSPLHF | TGTGCCAGCAGGGATGGTCGGGGTGGCAATTCACCCCTCCACTTT
TRBD1 | NA | TRBJ1-6 | TRBV10-3 | CAISESTGGSNSPLHF | TGTGCCATCAGTGAGTCGACAGGGGGGTCGAATTCACCCCTCCACTTT
NA | NA | TRBJ1-6 | TRBV5-1 | CASSLATLGVGSPLHF | TGCGCCAGCAGCTTGGCCACCCTCGGGGTGGGTTCACCCCTCCACTTT
TRBD1 | NA | TRBJ1-1 | TRBV7-9 | CASSFRTGDLKGATEAFF | TGTGCCAGCAGCTTCCGGACAGGGGACCTAAAGGGCGCCACTGAAGCTTTCTTT
NA | NA | TRBJ2-1 | TRBV9 | CASSQANEQFF | TGTGCCAGCAGCCAAGCAAATGAGCAGTTCTTC
TRBD1 | NA | TRBJ1-1 | TRBV6-1 | CASGFRQGWVEAFF | TGTGCCAGCGGATTTCGACAGGGTTGGGTTGAAGCTTTCTTT
NA | NA | TRBJ2-3 | TRBV10-2 | CAIRDTDHTDTQYF | TGCGCCATCCGGGACACCGATCATACAGATACGCAGTATTTT
NA | NA | TRBJ2-3 | TRBV4-3 | CASSQDGAINTQYF | TGCGCCAGCAGCCAAGATGGGGCTATTAATACGCAGTATTTT
NA | NA | TRBJ1-2 | TRBV19 | CASSIDLEVDRPKDLYGYTF | TGTGCCAGTAGTATAGATTTAGAGGTTGATCGCCCAAAGGACCTCTATGGCTACACCTTC
NA | once | TRBJ1-5 | TRBV6-6 | CASSYMPGASNQPQHF | TGTGCCAGCAGTTACATGCCAGGGGCCAGCAATCAGCCCCAGCATTTT
TRBD1 | NA | TRBJ2-2 | TRBV19 | CASSRMDRGGTGELFF | TGTGCCAGTAGTAGGATGGACAGGGGAGGTACCGGGGAGCTGTTTTTT
TRBD2 | NA | TRBJ2-3 | TRBV6-5 | CASSRSGGAQYF | TGTGCCAGCAGTCGTAGCGGGGGAGCGCAGTATTTT
NA | NA | TRBJ1-2 | TRBV29-1 | CSVDWGNGYTF | TGCAGCGTTGATTGGGGAAATGGCTACACCTTC
TRBD1 | NA | TRBJ2-2 | TRBV25-1 | CASQGAGGELFF | TGTGCCAGCCAGGGGGCTGGCGGGGAGCTGTTTTTT
NA | NA | TRBJ1-1 | TRBV5-4 | CASSLATNTEAFF | TGTGCCAGCAGCTTGGCCACGAACACTGAAGCTTTCTTT
NA | once | TRBJ1-1 | TRBV20-1 | CSASGSAEAFF | TGCAGTGCTAGTGGGTCCGCTGAAGCTTTCTTT
TRBD1 | NA | TRBJ1-2 | TRBV19 | CASSIGQGMVYGYTF | TGTGCCAGTAGTATCGGACAGGGTATGGTCTATGGCTACACCTTC
TRBD1 | NA | TRBJ1-2 | TRBV2 | CASSAQGDGGYTF | TGTGCCAGCAGCGCACAGGGGGATGGTGGCTACACCTTC
NA | NA | TRBJ1-4 | TRBV7-2 | CASSLSRRGGEKLFF | TGTGCCAGCAGCTTATCTAGACGAGGTGGTGAAAAACTGTTTTTT
NA | NA | TRBJ1-3 | TRBV27 | CASSFRGGGNTIYF | TGTGCCAGCAGTTTCAGGGGCGGAGGAAACACCATATATTTT
TRBD1 | NA | TRBJ1-2 | TRBV30 | CAWGKGQGNGYTF | TGTGCCTGGGGTAAGGGACAGGGAAACGGCTACACCTTC
TRBD2 | NA | TRBJ2-7 | TRBV11-2 | CASSLGELAGGIYEQYF | TGTGCCAGCAGCTTAGGAGAACTAGCGGGGGGGATCTACGAGCAGTACTTC
NA | NA | TRBJ1-1 | TRBV30 | CAWNPLSYTEAFF | TGTGCCTGGAATCCTCTTTCGTACACTGAAGCTTTCTTT
TRBD1 | NA | TRBJ2-7 | TRBV7-9 | CASSPGDRVNF | TGTGCCAGCAGCCCAGGGGACAGGGTGAACTTC
TRBD2 | NA | TRBJ2-1 | TRBV25-1 | CASSDPAGVYNEQFF | TGTGCCAGCAGTGACCCAGCGGGGGTTTACAATGAGCAGTTCTTC
NA | NA | TRBJ1-1 | TRBV19 | CASRPGVGGGTEAFF | TGTGCCAGCCGACCTGGTGTCGGGGGAGGCACTGAAGCTTTCTTT
TRBD1 | NA | TRBJ1-6 | TRBV7-2 | CASSFLDRVKSPLHF | TGTGCCAGCAGCTTCCTGGACAGGGTCAAGTCACCCCTCCACTTT
NA | few | TRBJ2-7 | TRBV11-1 | CASSLFRFGPYEQYF | TGTGCCAGCAGCCTATTCCGGTTCGGACCCTACGAGCAGTACTTC
NA | NA | TRBJ2-7 | TRBV2 | CASSEARAYEQYF | TGTGCCAGCAGTGAAGCCCGGGCCTACGAGCAGTACTTC
TRBD1 | NA | TRBJ2-3 | TRBV5-1 | CASSHGQEGTDTQYF | TGCGCCAGCAGCCACGGACAGGAGGGCACAGATACGCAGTATTTT
NA | NA | TRBJ1-1 | TRBV29-1 | CSVEDLLQGFNTEAFF | TGCAGCGTTGAAGATCTTCTTCAGGGTTTTAACACTGAAGCTTTCTTT
TRBD1 | NA | TRBJ2-5 | TRBV7-7 | CASSQGQGGGTQYF | TGTGCTAGCAGCCAGGGACAGGGAGGAGGGACCCAGTACTTC
TRBD2 | NA | TRBJ2-5 | TRBV5-1 | CASSLGAGLAGEETQYF | TGCGCCAGCAGCTTGGGAGCGGGACTAGCGGGGGAAGAGACCCAGTACTTC
NA | NA | TRBJ2-1 | TRBV18 | CASSPGNPYNEQFF | TGTGCCAGCTCACCAGGGAATCCCTACAATGAGCAGTTCTTC
TRBD1 | NA | TRBJ2-7 | TRBV4-1 | CASSQDKGTGSYEQYF | TGCGCCAGCAGCCAAGATAAGGGGACAGGCTCCTACGAGCAGTACTTC